The T cell receptor (beta chain) under discussion was sequenced for a study of spatial heterogeneity in lung cancer. Study context: Raw reads contained each unique TCR and UMI combination more than ten times on average.

This clonotype has only a few counts. As yet, its antigen is unknown. Study conclusions and caveats: Relative to follow-up, resection was when ubiquitous expanded tumor TCRs appeared more in blood.

Time point in this sample: sample taken at primary tumor resection. Whole RNA, isolated from tumor, nontumor lung or frozen PBMC, was sequenced without prior sorting. The donor population consisted of just over 70 patients with untreated, early-stage non-small cell lung cancer. Each molecule of TCR cDNA was tagged with one unique molecular identifier. TCRdb re-called the 5' RACE reads through MiXCR, storing one row per CDR3 protein. This table holds roughly 48,000 distinct CDR3 sequences, around 5.2% found once. The CDR3 totals 16 residues. With 5 bases removed from V and 0 bases from J, the gap between germline ends came to 14 bases. Germline CDR1 and CDR2: LNHDA and SQIVND (reference sequence).

The sample here was PBMCs, taken at surgery. The chain employs TRBV19 and TRBJ1-5, with TRBD1 as a possible D gene (5 bases). The sequence was obtained from a male donor with early-stage non-small cell lung cancer. In DNA form, the CDR3 reads TGTGCCAGTAGTTCCTTGGGGGGATCTAGCAATCAGCCCCAGCATTTT. Translation gives CASSSLGGSSNQPQHF. The entire variable domain, with the rest obtained from reference TRBV19 and TRBJ1-5, is as follows: DGGITQSPKYLFRKEGQNVTLSCEQNLNHDAMYWYRQDPGQGLRLIYYSQIVNDFQKGDIAEGYSVSREKKESFPLTVTSAQKNPTAFYLCASSSLGGSSNQPQHFGDGTRLSIL.